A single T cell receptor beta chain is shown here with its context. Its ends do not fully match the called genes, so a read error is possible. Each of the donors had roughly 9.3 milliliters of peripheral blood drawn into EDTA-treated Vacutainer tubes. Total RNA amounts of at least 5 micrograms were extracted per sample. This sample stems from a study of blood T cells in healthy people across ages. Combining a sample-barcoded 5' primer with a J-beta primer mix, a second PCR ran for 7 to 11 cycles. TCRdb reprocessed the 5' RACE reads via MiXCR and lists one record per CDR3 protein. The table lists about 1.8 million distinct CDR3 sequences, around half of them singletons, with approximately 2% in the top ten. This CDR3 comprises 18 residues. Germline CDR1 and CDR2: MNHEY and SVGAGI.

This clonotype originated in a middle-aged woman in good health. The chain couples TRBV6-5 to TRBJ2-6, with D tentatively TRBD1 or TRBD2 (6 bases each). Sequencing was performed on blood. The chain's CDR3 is CASSYSGGPSSGANVRTF. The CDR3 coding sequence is TGTGCCAGCAGTTACTCGGGGGGCCCCTCCTCTGGGGCCAACGTCCGGACTTTC.